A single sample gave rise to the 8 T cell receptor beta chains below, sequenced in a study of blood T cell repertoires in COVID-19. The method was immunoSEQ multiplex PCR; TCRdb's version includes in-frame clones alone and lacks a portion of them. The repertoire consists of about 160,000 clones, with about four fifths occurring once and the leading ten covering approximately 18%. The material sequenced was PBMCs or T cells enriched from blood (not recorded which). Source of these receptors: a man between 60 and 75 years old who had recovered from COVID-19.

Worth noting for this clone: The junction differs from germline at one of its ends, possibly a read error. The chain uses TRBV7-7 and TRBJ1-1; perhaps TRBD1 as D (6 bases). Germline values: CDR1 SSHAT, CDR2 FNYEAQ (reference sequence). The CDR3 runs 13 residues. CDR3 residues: CASSRGLNTEAFF. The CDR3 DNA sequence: TGTGCTAGCAGCAGGGGTTTGAACACTGAAGCTTTCTTT. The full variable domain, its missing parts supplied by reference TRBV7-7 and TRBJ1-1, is GAGVSQSPRYKVTKRGQDVTLRCDPISSHATLYWYQQALGQGPEFLTYFNYEAQPDKSGLPSDRFSAERPEGSISTLTIQRTEQRDSAMYRCASSRGLNTEAFFGQGTRLTVV.

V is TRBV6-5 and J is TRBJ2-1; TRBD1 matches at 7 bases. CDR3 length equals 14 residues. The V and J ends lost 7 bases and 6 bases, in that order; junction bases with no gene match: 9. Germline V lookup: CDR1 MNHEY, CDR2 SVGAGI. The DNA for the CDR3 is TGTGCCAGCACTACCGACAGGGTAGGCAATGAGCAGTTCTTC. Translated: CASTTDRVGNEQFF.

The CDR3 here is CASSLGGRRGYTF. The CDR3 bases are TGTGCCAGCAGTTTGGGGGGGCGGAGAGGCTACACCTTC. V is TRBV28 and J is TRBJ1-2; a weak D match, TRBD1 (6 bases). Trimming cost V 3 bases and J 8 bases, with 13 bases left between them. The CDR3 loop spans 13 amino acids. Germline values: CDR1 MDHEN, CDR2 SYDVKM.

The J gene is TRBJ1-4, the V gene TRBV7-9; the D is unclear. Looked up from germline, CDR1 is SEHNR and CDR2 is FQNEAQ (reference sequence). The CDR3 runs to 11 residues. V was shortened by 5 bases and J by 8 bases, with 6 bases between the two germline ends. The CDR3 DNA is TGTGCCAGCAGCAGCGGAGAAAAACTGTTTTTT. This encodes CASSSGEKLFF.

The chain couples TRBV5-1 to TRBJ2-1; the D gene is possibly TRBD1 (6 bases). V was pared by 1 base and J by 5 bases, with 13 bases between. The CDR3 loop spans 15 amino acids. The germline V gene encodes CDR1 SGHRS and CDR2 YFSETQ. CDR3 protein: CASSLLWTDDNEQFF. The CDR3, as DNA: TGCGCCAGCAGCTTGCTTTGGACAGACGACAATGAGCAGTTCTTC.

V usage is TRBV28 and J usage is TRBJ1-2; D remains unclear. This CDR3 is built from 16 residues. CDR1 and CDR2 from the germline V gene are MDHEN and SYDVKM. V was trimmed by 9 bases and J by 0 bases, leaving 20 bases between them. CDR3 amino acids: CASTPPGSGANYGYTF. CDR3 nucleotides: TGTGCCAGTACCCCCCCGGGCAGCGGAGCTAACTATGGCTACACCTTC.

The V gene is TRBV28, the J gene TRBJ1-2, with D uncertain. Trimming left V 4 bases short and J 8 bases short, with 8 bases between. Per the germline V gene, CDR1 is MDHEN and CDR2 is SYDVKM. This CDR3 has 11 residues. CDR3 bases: TGTGCCAGCAGTTCTGGGAGAGGCTACACCTTC. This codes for CASSSGRGYTF.

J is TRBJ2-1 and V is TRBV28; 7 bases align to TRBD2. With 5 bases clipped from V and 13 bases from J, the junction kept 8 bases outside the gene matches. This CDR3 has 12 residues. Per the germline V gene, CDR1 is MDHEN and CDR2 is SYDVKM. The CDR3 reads CASSSGTMLQFF. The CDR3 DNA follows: TGTGCCAGCAGTAGCGGGACTATGCTCCAGTTCTTC.